This T cell receptor (beta chain) appears in the sequencing data of a study of post-analysis software for immune sequencing data. The study's findings and limits: In patients, five TRBV segments were more frequent than in controls, with TRBV5-6, TRBV5-1 and TRBV20-1 among them.

CDR3 length: 15 amino acids. Trimming removed 7 bases from V and 5 bases from J; junction bases left unmatched: 5. Germline loops: CDR1 SGHTA, CDR2 FQGNSA. Libraries were made from TCR beta cDNA, and they carried unique molecular identifiers. TCRdb re-called the PCR reads through MiXCR, storing one row per CDR3 protein. The data show 400,000 to 500,000 distinct CDR3 sequences, about 40% seen once. A note on this clonotype: The antigen is not known.

The V gene is TRBV7-2, the J gene TRBJ2-3; TRBD2 agrees at 14 bases. Sequenced sample: blood. This clonotype was sampled from a girl aged 2-10 years with multiple sclerosis. The CDR3 coding sequence is TGTGCCAGCAACCCCGGGACTAGCGGGGGAGATACGCAGTATTTT. Translation gives CASNPGTSGGDTQYF.